The clone carrying this T cell receptor beta chain was picked up a small number of times. Its antigen remains unidentified. TCR beta CDR3 sequences were amplified from RNA transcripts. The TCR CDR3 first-round RT-PCR relied on the HTBI primer set. MiXCR, applied by TCRdb to the multiplex PCR reads, yields one record per CDR3 protein. The table shows more than 300,000 distinct CDR3 sequences, with 15% to 20% occurring only once. This specimen comes from a study of T cells in Graves' hyperthyroidism and ophthalmopathy. The study's findings and limits: Researchers found most expanded thyroid clonotypes above 0.001 in blood as well.

Trimming at V came to 2 bases and at J to 7 bases, leaving 2 bases not matched to a gene. The germline gives CDR1 MGHDK, CDR2 SYGVNS. The CDR3 covers 13 residues. Sequences were obtained from blood. The origin of this receptor is a woman aged 25 to 39 with Graves' hyperthyroidism that later progressed to Graves' ophthalmopathy. The V gene is TRBV25-1, the J gene TRBJ2-1, with 7 bases fitting TRBD1. In DNA form, the CDR3 reads TGTGCCAGCAGTGAAAGGACAGGTAATGAGCAGTTCTTC. Translation gives CASSERTGNEQFF.